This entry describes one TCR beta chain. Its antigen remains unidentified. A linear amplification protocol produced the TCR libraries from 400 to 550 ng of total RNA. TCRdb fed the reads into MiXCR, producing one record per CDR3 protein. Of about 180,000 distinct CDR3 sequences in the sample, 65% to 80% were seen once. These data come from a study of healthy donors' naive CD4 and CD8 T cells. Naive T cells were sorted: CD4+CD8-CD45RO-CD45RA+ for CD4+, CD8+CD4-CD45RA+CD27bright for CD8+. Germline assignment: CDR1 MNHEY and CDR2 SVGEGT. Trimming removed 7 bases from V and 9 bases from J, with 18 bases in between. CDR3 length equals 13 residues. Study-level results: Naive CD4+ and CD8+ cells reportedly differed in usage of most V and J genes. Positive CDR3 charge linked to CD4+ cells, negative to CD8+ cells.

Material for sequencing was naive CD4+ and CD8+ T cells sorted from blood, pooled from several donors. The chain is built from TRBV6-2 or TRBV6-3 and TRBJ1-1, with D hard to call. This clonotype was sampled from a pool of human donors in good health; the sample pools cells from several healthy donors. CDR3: CASTPGLPNQAFF. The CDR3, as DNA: TGTGCCAGCACCCCGGGATTGCCGAACCAAGCTTTCTTT.